This entry lists 17 T cell receptor beta chains sequenced from one sample in a study of immune heterogeneity within non-small cell lung tumors listed by TCRdb under 2018. TCRdb shows the sequencer as HiSeq X Ten. A multiplex PCR system amplified the TCR beta CDR3 region, with a first 10-cycle round using 32 V-gene forward and 13 J-gene reverse primers. Through fastp at Q25 and MiXCR, TCRdb rebuilt clones from the public reads, retaining in-frame beta chains. Under each unique CDR3 protein, matching rows form one entry showing the most common genes and DNA. Present in this sample are around 2,900 distinct CDR3 sequences, around two fifths of which were seen just once. The ten most abundant clones make up about a fifth of the sample. The TCR template was genomic DNA extracted from bulk tumor tissue, and roughly 600 ng of gDNA was amplified for each sample. During surgery, multiple biopsies were taken from each primary tumor, with sampling sites spaced as far apart as possible within the tumor mass. The study cohort was described as untreated, and patients were newly diagnosed NSCLC cases undergoing curative surgery.

Sequenced material: lung tumor tissue. The receptors were sampled from a woman between 50 and 59 years old with non-small cell lung cancer.

The chain joins TRBV27 to TRBJ2-2; 8 bases line up with TRBD1. Germline V lookup: CDR1 MNHEY, CDR2 SMNVEV (reference sequence). Trimming cost V 4 bases and J 2 bases; bases outside gene matches: 6. The CDR3 has 16 amino acids. CDR3 residues: CASSSRTGTNTGELFF. The CDR3 coding sequence is TGTGCCAGCAGTTCCCGGACAGGGACCAACACCGGGGAGCTGTTTTTT.

This clonotype was observed a few times. The J gene is TRBJ1-1, the V gene TRBV5-6; D uncertain. V was shortened by 7 bases and J by 1 base, with 23 bases between the two germline ends. This CDR3 region has 17 residues. Germline V CDR1 and CDR2: SGHDT, YYEEEE. CDR3 nucleotides: TGTGCCAGCGAACTATTCGCCGATGGGGAACGGAACACTGAAGCTTTCTTT. Protein sequence: CASELFADGERNTEAFF.

V and J are TRBV5-1 and TRBJ2-2, with a tentative D call TRBD1 (5 bases). Germline CDR1 is SGHRS and CDR2 is YFSETQ. The CDR3 runs to 14 residues. Trimming took 0 bases from V and 15 from J, leaving 18 bases between them. The CDR3 DNA is TGCGCCAGCAGCTTGGATACAGGTGCCCGGATGGTGTTTTTT. It is translated as CASSLDTGARMVFF.

This chain connects TRBV27 to TRBJ1-6; D is ambiguous. In germline, CDR1 is MNHEY, CDR2 SMNVEV (reference sequence). V was pared by 5 bases and J by 0 bases, with 17 bases between. This CDR3 has 18 amino acids. CDR3 sequence: CASSTFRTESSYNSPLHF. The DNA of the CDR3 is TGTGCCAGCAGTACCTTTCGGACGGAAAGCTCCTATAATTCACCCCTCCACTTT.

This clonotype was seen more than once but under ten times. A single base separates this from a much larger clone, so it may be a read error. The chain uses TRBV2 and TRBJ1-4; TRBD1 agrees at 9 bases. This CDR3 region has 14 residues. Germline assignment: CDR1 SNHLY and CDR2 FYNNEI. CDR3 sequence: CSSSARDRDEKLFF. CDR3 bases: TGTTCCAGCAGTGCCCGGGACAGGGATGAAAAACTGTTTTTT.

About this clonotype: A much bigger clone sits one base away, suggesting this may be a read error. The chain has TRBV7-2 and TRBJ2-2, with TRBD1 identical over 9 bases. The germline V gene has CDR1 SGHTA and CDR2 FQGNSA. The CDR3 is 16 amino acids. In nucleotides, the CDR3 is TGTGCCAGCAGCTCCCGGACAGGGGTCGTCACCCGGGAGCTGTTTTTT. It codes for CASSSRTGVVTRELFF.

This clonotype is judged medium-sized (0.01 to 0.1%). The chain recombines TRBV7-9 with TRBJ1-3; no clear D. The germline CDR1 and CDR2 sequences are SEHNR and FQNEAQ (reference sequence). This CDR3 region has 14 residues. V lost 6 bases to trimming and J lost 4 bases, with 13 bases between them. In DNA, the CDR3 is TGTGCCAGCAGGCCGCCACAATCGGGAAACACCATATATTTT. It encodes CASRPPQSGNTIYF.

Sample share makes this clonotype medium-sized. The rearrangement links TRBV28 to TRBJ1-1; tentative D call: TRBD1 (6 bases). V lost 6 bases and J 1 base, leaving 6 bases between the germline ends. CDR3 length equals 12 residues. Germline V gives CDR1 MDHEN, CDR2 SYDVKM. As DNA, the CDR3 is TGTGCCAGCAGGGACAGGAACACTGAAGCTTTCTTT. Translating it yields CASRDRNTEAFF.

The J gene is TRBJ2-4, the V gene TRBV11-2; D is unresolved. The CDR3 totals 13 residues. The ends were cut back, 5 bases at V and 8 bases at J, with 13 bases in the middle. Per germline, CDR1 SGHAT and CDR2 FQNNGV. The CDR3 coding sequence is TGTGCCAGCAGCGGGTACAGTATAGACATTCAGTACTTC. Amino acids: CASSGYSIDIQYF.

The J gene is TRBJ2-7, the V gene TRBV28; 12 nucleotides align to TRBD2. Per the germline V gene, CDR1 is MDHEN and CDR2 is SYDVKM. The CDR3 sequence is 15 residues long. V lost 5 bases to trimming and J lost 5 bases; unmatched junction nucleotides: 7. CDR3 bases: TGTGCCAGCAGTACCCGACTAGCGGGAGCCAACGAGCAGTACTTC. It yields the protein CASSTRLAGANEQYF.

This clonotype was detected a few times. At one end the junction does not follow the germline gene, possibly because of a read error. The V call is TRBV7-2, the J call TRBJ2-7, with D perhaps matching TRBD1 or TRBD2 (5 bases each). Germline V gene lookup returns CDR1 SGHTA and CDR2 FQGNSA. This CDR3 region has 14 residues. CDR3 bases: TGTGCCAGCAGCTTAGAGGGACCCCTTTACGGGCAGTACTTC. Its translation: CASSLEGPLYGQYF.

This clonotype is medium-sized by share. This sequence joins TRBV2 and TRBJ2-7; D not resolved. The CDR3 is made up of 11 amino acids. Per germline, CDR1 SNHLY and CDR2 FYNNEI. The ends were cut back, 2 bases at V and 4 bases at J, with 3 bases in the middle. The CDR3 DNA reads TGTGCCAGCAGTGAAAGGTACGAGCAGTACTTC. Translation: CASSERYEQYF.

This clonotype has more than one count but fewer than ten. This chain joins TRBV27 and TRBJ1-5; 8 bases line up with TRBD1. The CDR3 has 14 residues. The J segment lost 4 bases and the V segment lost 5 bases, leaving 4 bases of the junction unmatched. Germline-derived CDR1 and CDR2 are MNHEY and SMNVEV (reference sequence). The DNA of the CDR3 is TGTGCCAGCAGTATAAGACAGGGGAATCAGCCCCAGCATTTT. Translation: CASSIRQGNQPQHF.

By share of the sample, this clonotype is medium-sized. V is TRBV7-9 and J is TRBJ2-2; 8 nucleotides line up with TRBD1. In germline, CDR1 is SEHNR, CDR2 FQNEAQ (reference sequence). The V segment lost 6 bases and the J segment 5 bases; nucleotides outside the gene matches: 17. CDR3 length equals 18 residues. As DNA, the CDR3 is TGTGCCAGCAGGCTCAGCCGGGACAGGATTAAAGGTACCGGGGAGCTGTTTTTT. This encodes CASRLSRDRIKGTGELFF.

This clonotype was seen only a few times. It may be a read error: a sequence one base away is much more abundant. The chain carries TRBV6-2 or TRBV6-3 and TRBJ1-5; D perhaps matches TRBD1 (6 bases). Germline CDR1 is MNHEY and CDR2 is SVGEGT. The CDR3 covers 13 residues. This CDR3 reads CAATTGHSQPKHF. For the CDR3, the DNA is TGTGCCGCAACAACAGGGCATAGTCAGCCCAAGCATTTT.

This clonotype is deemed large. The CDR3 loop is CSAILQGAYQSYEQYF. The CDR3 bases are TGCAGTGCTATACTACAGGGGGCGTACCAGTCCTACGAGCAGTACTTC. The chain couples TRBV20-1 to TRBJ2-7, with 9 bases lining up with TRBD1. The CDR3 runs to 16 residues. Germline CDR1 is DFQATT and CDR2 is SNEGSKA (reference sequence). V shed 4 bases, J shed 1 base, and the junction held 11 bases outside the gene matches.

This clonotype is medium-sized (0.01 to 0.1%) in the sample. The rearrangement links TRBV9 to TRBJ1-1; perhaps TRBD1 as D (6 bases). The CDR3 has 18 residues. Germline assignment: CDR1 SGDLS and CDR2 YYNGEE. The ends were cut back, 3 bases at V and 1 base at J, with 22 bases in the middle. Here the CDR3 reads CASSAERGNQGRNTEAFF. Written as DNA, the CDR3 is TGTGCCAGCAGCGCCGAGAGGGGTAATCAGGGGAGGAACACTGAAGCTTTCTTT.